Listed below are T cell receptor beta chains from one sample, sequenced in a study of cytomegalovirus exposure and HLA in healthy donors. Profiled with immunoSEQ multiplex PCR; TCRdb holds only in-frame clones, not every one. In the table there are roughly 100,000 clones, about 70% of which are singletons. Input material: PBMCs. All receptors derive from a young man in good health and CMV-seronegative. Both conserved end residues are part of each CDR3. The D gene is left open where the match is weak. Not every row has a clone size; where given, it reads once, few, many or a size class.

clone_size	d_call	v_call	j_call	cdr3_nt	cdr3_aa
few	-	TRBV4-3	TRBJ1-1	TGCGCCAGCAGCCAAGAGACAGAGAACACTGAAGCTTTCTTT	CASSQETENTEAFF
-	TRBD2	TRBV9	TRBJ2-1	TGTGCCAGCAGCGTAGGGGGACTAGAATCGGGGGAGCAGTTCTTC	CASSVGGLESGEQFF
few	TRBD1	TRBV6-6	TRBJ1-1	TGTGCCAGCACCAGACAGGGGGCGCGAGGTCAAACTGAAGCTTTCTTT	CASTRQGARGQTEAFF
-	TRBD2	TRBV7-8	TRBJ2-3	TGTGCCAGCAGCCCGGCACTAGCGACCACAGATACGCAGTATTTT	CASSPALATTDTQYF
-	TRBD2	TRBV7-3	TRBJ2-1	TGTGCCAGCAGCTTAAACGGGAGGGCCGACAATGAGCAGTTCTTC	CASSLNGRADNEQFF
-	-	TRBV5-1	TRBJ2-2	TGCGCCAGCAGCTTGGTAATTACAGGGACGAACACCGGGGAGCTGTTTTTT	CASSLVITGTNTGELFF
-	TRBD2	TRBV6-6	TRBJ2-1	TGTGCCAGCAGTGGCAAGACTAGCATCGATGAGCAGTTCTTC	CASSGKTSIDEQFF
-	TRBD2	TRBV7-2	TRBJ2-2	TGTGCCAGCAGCTTAGACCCCACAGCGGGAGGCAACACCGGGGAGCTGTTTTTT	CASSLDPTAGGNTGELFF
-	TRBD2	TRBV11-2	TRBJ2-5	TGTGCCAGCAGCGGGACTAGCGGGAGAGAGACCCAGTACTTC	CASSGTSGRETQYF
-	TRBD2	TRBV7-2	TRBJ2-5	TGTGCCAGCAGCTTAAAACCCCTCCCAAGACTAGCGGGAACTGATGAGCAGTACTTC	CASSLKPLPRLAGTDEQYF
-	TRBD1	TRBV7-3	TRBJ2-5	TGTGCCAGCAGCCGTTCCGGGACAGGGAGCGAGACCCAGTACTTC	CASSRSGTGSETQYF
few	TRBD1	TRBV19	TRBJ2-7	TGTGCCAGTAGTACGAGACAGGGGAGTAAGCAGTACTTC	CASSTRQGSKQYF
-	TRBD1	TRBV7-2	TRBJ1-1	TGTGCCAGCAGCTCCTTAGGGACAGGGAGCACTGAAGCTTTCTTT	CASSSLGTGSTEAFF
-	-	TRBV29-1	TRBJ2-5	TGCAGCGTTGGGGGTTCCGGGTCACGGGGGACCCAGTACTTC	CSVGGSGSRGTQYF
-	-	TRBV7-3	TRBJ2-3	TGTGCCAGCAGCTCACAAAGTTCAACAGATACGCAGTATTTT	CASSSQSSTDTQYF
few	TRBD1	TRBV28	TRBJ2-7	TGTGCCAGCCGAGTCGGGACAGGTCGAGACGAGCAGTACTTC	CASRVGTGRDEQYF
-	-	TRBV5-8	TRBJ1-2	TGTGCCAGCAGCTTGTCCCCGAGTGGCTACACCTTC	CASSLSPSGYTF
few	TRBD2	TRBV11-3	TRBJ2-2	TGTGCCAGCAGCCCGGGACTAGCAGTGAACACCGGGGAGCTGTTTTTT	CASSPGLAVNTGELFF
once	TRBD2	TRBV28	TRBJ2-7	TGTGCCAGCACTGATCCCGGACTAGCGAACGAGCAGTACTTC	CASTDPGLANEQYF
few	-	TRBV28	TRBJ2-5	TGTGCCAGCAGTCCTCCTAGGAGGGGGAGGGAGTACTTC	CASSPPRRGREYF
-	TRBD2	TRBV7-9	TRBJ2-5	TGTGCCAGCAGCTTAGAGTGGGCTAGCGGCCCGACCCAGTACTTC	CASSLEWASGPTQYF
-	TRBD1	TRBV19	TRBJ2-7	TGTGCCAGTAGCCCCGGGACAGTAGGCTACGAGCAGTACTTC	CASSPGTVGYEQYF
-	TRBD1	TRBV19	TRBJ1-1	TGTGCCTCGAGCGTCGGAGGGGGCGCTGAAGCTTTCTTT	CASSVGGGAEAFF
-	TRBD2	TRBV11-2	TRBJ2-7	TGTGCCAGCAGCTTGGGGGGGAGCTCCTACGAGCAGTACTTC	CASSLGGSSYEQYF
-	-	TRBV28	TRBJ1-5	TGTGCCAGCAGTTTAGTGCCGAGGGGGCAGCCCCAGCATTTT	CASSLVPRGQPQHF
few	-	TRBV4-2	TRBJ2-7	TGTGCCAGCAGCCAAGGGGAGGCAGCCGGACGGAGGAGACCCTACGAGCAGTACTTC	CASSQGEAAGRRRPYEQYF
-	TRBD1	TRBV11-3	TRBJ2-4	TGTGCCAGCAGCTTATTCGGGACAGAAGAAGCCAAAAACATTCAGTACTTC	CASSLFGTEEAKNIQYF
-	-	TRBV7-9	TRBJ2-1	TGTGCCAGCACCCTCAGTAATGAGCAGTTCTTC	CASTLSNEQFF
-	TRBD1	TRBV7-8	TRBJ2-7	TGTGCCAGCAGCTTAGCCACAGGGGGCCGGTGGGCTTACGAGCAGTACTTC	CASSLATGGRWAYEQYF
few	TRBD1	TRBV25-1	TRBJ1-3	TGTGCCAGCACCATCGACAGGGGGCTTGGAAACACCATATATTTT	CASTIDRGLGNTIYF
once	TRBD2	TRBV28	TRBJ2-1	TGTGCCAGCAGTTACCCCGGGACGGGGGGGTACAATGAGCAGTTCTTC	CASSYPGTGGYNEQFF
few	TRBD1	TRBV6-6	TRBJ1-2	TGTGCCAGCAGCCCCGGGACAGGGGGTGACTATGGCTACACCTTC	CASSPGTGGDYGYTF
-	TRBD2	TRBV28	TRBJ2-1	TGTGCCAGCAGGGAGGCGGGGGGACTCGGCCGTAATGAGCAGTTCTTC	CASREAGGLGRNEQFF
-	-	TRBV5-1	TRBJ2-2	TGCGCCAGCAGCTTGGAGGCAGGGATTAACACCGGGGAGCTGTTTTTT	CASSLEAGINTGELFF
-	-	TRBV5-1	TRBJ1-6	TGCGCCAGCAGTCGTCAGACAGGCGACTCCTATAATTCACCCCTCCACTTT	CASSRQTGDSYNSPLHF
few	TRBD1	TRBV30	TRBJ2-7	TGTGCCTGGAAAAGGGACAGACCCCACGAGCAGTACTTC	CAWKRDRPHEQYF
-	-	TRBV7-9	TRBJ2-7	TGTGCCAGCAGCCAAACTAACGAGGGCGAGCAGTACTTC	CASSQTNEGEQYF
-	-	TRBV2	TRBJ1-1	TGTGCCAGCAGTAAAAACAGGAACACTGAAGCTTTCTTT	CASSKNRNTEAFF
-	-	TRBV10-3	TRBJ2-3	TGTGCCATCAGTGAGTCCATTGGAGGGGGCACAGATACGCAGTATTTT	CAISESIGGGTDTQYF
few	-	TRBV19	TRBJ1-2	TGTGCCAGTAGTCCACAGGGAAAGGGCTATGGCTACACCTTC	CASSPQGKGYGYTF
-	TRBD2	TRBV5-4	TRBJ2-2	TGTGCCAGCAGCTCCCCGACTAGCGGGAGGCCCGGGGAGCTGTTTTTT	CASSSPTSGRPGELFF
once	-	TRBV5-1	TRBJ2-4	TGCGCCAGCAGCTTTAGCCCGGGACTTACAGAGAACAGTCAGTACTTC	CASSFSPGLTENSQYF
-	-	TRBV7-2	TRBJ1-2	TGTGCCAGCAGCGCCTCGACTCTTCGGGTCTACACCTTC	CASSASTLRVYTF
few	TRBD2	TRBV14	TRBJ2-3	TGTGCCAGCAGCCAGGAGGGACTACTCACAGATACGCAGTATTTT	CASSQEGLLTDTQYF
-	TRBD2	TRBV9	TRBJ2-1	TGTGCCAGCAGCGTGCGGGAGGGCACCTACAATGAGCGGTTCTTC	CASSVREGTYNERFF
once	TRBD1	TRBV5-6	TRBJ2-2	TGTGCCAGCAGCCCCTGGACAGGGGAGATCACCGGGGAGCTGTTTTTT	CASSPWTGEITGELFF
-	TRBD1	TRBV15	TRBJ2-3	TGTGCCACCAGCAGAGACGACAGGGTCGCATCTCATACGCAGTATTTT	CATSRDDRVASHTQYF
once	-	TRBV27	TRBJ1-1	TGTGCCAGCAGGGAGAGGGACACTGAAGCTTTCTTT	CASRERDTEAFF
few	-	TRBV18	TRBJ1-5	TGTGCCAGCTCACGCGACGGAGCCCAAATGCCCCAGCATTTT	CASSRDGAQMPQHF
-	-	TRBV19	TRBJ1-1	TGTGCCAGTAGTCCCAGGGTCGCAGGAGCTTTCTTT	CASSPRVAGAFF
-	TRBD1	TRBV7-2	TRBJ1-5	TGTGCCAGCAGCTTCGTTGGACAGGGGGCGCTTCAGCCCCAGCATTTT	CASSFVGQGALQPQHF
few	-	TRBV6-5	TRBJ1-2	TGTGCCAGCAGTTACTCGACGGGGGGCAGCTATGGCTACACCTTC	CASSYSTGGSYGYTF
-	TRBD2	TRBV7-9	TRBJ2-5	TGTGCCAGCAGACGCGGACTAGCCCCACAAGAGACCCAGTACTTC	CASRRGLAPQETQYF